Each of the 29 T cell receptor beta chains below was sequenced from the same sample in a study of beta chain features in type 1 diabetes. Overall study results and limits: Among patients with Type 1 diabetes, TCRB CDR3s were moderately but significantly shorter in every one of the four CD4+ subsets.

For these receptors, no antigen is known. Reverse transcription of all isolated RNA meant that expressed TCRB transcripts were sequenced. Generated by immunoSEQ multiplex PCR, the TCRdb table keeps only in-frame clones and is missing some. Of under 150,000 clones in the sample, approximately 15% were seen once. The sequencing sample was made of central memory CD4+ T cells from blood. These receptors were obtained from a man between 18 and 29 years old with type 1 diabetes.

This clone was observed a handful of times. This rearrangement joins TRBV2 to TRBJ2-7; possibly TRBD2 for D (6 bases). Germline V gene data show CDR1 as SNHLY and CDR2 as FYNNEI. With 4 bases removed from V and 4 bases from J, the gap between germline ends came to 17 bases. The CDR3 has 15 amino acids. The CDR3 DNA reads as TGTGCCAGCAGTGGGTGGGAGGAGATCCTTTACGAGCAGTACTTC. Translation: CASSGWEEILYEQYF.

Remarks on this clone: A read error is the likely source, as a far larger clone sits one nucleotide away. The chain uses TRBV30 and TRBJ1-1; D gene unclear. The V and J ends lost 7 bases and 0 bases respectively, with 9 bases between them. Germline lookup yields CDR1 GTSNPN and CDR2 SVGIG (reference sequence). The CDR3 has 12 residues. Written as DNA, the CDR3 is TGTGCCTTGATCGCTATGAACACTGAAGCTTTCTTT. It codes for CALIAMNTEAFF.

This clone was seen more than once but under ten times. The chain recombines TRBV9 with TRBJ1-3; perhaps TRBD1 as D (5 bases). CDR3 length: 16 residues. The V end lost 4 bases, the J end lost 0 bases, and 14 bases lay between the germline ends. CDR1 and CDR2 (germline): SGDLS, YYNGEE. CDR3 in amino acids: CASSSRGSYSGNTIYF. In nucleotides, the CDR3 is TGTGCCAGCAGCTCGCGGGGCTCCTACTCTGGAAACACCATATATTTT.

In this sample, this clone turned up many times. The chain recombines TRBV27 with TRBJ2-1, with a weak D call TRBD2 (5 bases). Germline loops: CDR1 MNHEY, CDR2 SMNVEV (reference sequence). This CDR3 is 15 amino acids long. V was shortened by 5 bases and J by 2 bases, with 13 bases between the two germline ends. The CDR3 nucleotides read TGTGCCAGCAGTGTGGGAGTGGGGACCTACAATGAGCAGTTCTTC. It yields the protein CASSVGVGTYNEQFF.

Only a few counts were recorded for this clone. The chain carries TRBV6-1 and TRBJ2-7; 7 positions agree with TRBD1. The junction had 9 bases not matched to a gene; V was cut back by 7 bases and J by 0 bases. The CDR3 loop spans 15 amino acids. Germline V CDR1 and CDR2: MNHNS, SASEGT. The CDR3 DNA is TGTGCCAGCATTCGGGACAGATCGAGCTCCTACGAGCAGTACTTC. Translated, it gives CASIRDRSSSYEQYF.

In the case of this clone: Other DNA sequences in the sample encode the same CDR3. The CDR3 region has the DNA TGCAGCGCCGCCCCTGGGTGGGGAATGAACACTGAAGCTTTCTTT. This gives the protein CSAAPGWGMNTEAFF. The J gene is TRBJ1-1, the V gene TRBV29-1; D call uncertain. Germline V gene sequence: CDR1 SQVTM, CDR2 ANQGSEA. The germline V and J ends were trimmed by 7 bases and 0 bases, with 18 bases remaining between them. The CDR3 runs to 15 residues.

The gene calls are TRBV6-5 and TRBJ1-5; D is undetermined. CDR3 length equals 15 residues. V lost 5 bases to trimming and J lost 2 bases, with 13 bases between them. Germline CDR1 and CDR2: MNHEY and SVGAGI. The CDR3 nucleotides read TGTGCCAGCAGTGCTCAGGTAGAGGGCAATCAGCCCCAGCATTTT. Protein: CASSAQVEGNQPQHF.

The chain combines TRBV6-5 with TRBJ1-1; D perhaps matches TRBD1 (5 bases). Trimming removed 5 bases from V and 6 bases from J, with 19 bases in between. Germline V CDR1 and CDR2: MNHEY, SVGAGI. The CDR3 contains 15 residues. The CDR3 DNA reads TGTGCCAGCAGTAATCAAAGGGGAGGGAGACCTGAAGCTTTCTTT. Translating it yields CASSNQRGGRPEAFF.

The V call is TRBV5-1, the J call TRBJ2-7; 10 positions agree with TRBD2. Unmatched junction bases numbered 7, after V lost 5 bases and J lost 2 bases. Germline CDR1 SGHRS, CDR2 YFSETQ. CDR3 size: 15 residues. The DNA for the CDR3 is TGCGCCAGCAGTAGAAGCGGGAGGGACACCTACGAGCAGTACTTC. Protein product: CASSRSGRDTYEQYF.

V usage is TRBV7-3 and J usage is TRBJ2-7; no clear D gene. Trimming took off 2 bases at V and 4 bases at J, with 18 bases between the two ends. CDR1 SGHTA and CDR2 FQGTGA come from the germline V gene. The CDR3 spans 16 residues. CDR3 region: CASSLSDPSAGYEQYF. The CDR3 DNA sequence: TGTGCCAGCAGCTTATCTGATCCGAGCGCAGGTTACGAGCAGTACTTC.

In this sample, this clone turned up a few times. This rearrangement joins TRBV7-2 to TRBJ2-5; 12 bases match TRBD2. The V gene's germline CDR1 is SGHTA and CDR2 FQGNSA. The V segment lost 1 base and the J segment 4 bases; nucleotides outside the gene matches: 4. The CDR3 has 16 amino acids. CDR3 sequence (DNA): TGTGCCAGCAGCTTAGGACTAGCGGGGGCAGGAGAGACCCAGTACTTC. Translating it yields CASSLGLAGAGETQYF.

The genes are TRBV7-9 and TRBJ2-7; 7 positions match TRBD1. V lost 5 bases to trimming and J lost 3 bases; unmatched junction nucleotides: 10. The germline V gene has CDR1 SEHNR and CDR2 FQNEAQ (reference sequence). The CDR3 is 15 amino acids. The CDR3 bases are TGTGCCAGCAGCGGATTCGGGACAGCGCTCTACGAGCAGTACTTC. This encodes CASSGFGTALYEQYF.

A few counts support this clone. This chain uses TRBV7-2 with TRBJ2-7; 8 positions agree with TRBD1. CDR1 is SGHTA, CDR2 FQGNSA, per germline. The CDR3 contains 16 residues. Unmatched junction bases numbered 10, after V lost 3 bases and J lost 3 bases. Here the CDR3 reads CASSLGQQGDHYEQYF. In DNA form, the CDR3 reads TGTGCCAGCAGCTTGGGACAACAGGGGGATCACTACGAGCAGTACTTC.

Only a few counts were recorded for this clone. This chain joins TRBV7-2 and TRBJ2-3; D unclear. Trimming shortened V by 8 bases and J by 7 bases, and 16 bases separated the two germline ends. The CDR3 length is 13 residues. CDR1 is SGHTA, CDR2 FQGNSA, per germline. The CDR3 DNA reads TGTGCCAGCGCCCAGCTCGCTGCATATACGCAGTATTTT. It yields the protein CASAQLAAYTQYF.

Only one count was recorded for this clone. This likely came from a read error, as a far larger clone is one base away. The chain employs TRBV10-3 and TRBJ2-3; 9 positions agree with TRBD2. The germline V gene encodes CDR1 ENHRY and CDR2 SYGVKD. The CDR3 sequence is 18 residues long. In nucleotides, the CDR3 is TGTGCCATCCGTGAGGGTGCGGGGGGGCCATTTGGCACAGATACGCAGTATTTT. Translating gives CAIREGAGGPFGTDTQYF.

The CDR3 here is CAIGGRMNTEAFF. Written as DNA, the CDR3 is TGTGCCATTGGGGGACGGATGAACACTGAAGCTTTCTTT. This chain connects TRBV10-3 to TRBJ1-1; perhaps TRBD1 as D (5 bases). Trimming removed 9 bases at V and 0 bases at J, with 11 bases between. The CDR3 has 13 amino acids. Germline CDR1 ENHRY, CDR2 SYGVKD.

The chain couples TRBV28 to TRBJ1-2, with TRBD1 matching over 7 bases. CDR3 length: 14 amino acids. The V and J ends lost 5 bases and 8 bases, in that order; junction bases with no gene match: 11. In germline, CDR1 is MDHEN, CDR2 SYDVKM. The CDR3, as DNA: TGTGCCAGCAGTACGGCAGGGGGTGAAAGAGGCTACACCTTC. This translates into CASSTAGGERGYTF.

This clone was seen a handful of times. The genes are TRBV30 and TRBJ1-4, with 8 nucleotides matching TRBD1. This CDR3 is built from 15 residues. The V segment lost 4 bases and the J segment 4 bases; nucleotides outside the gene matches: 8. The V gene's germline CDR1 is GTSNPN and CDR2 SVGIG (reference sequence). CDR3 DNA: TGTGCCTGGACTCGAATCGGACAGGGTAATGAAAAACTGTTTTTT. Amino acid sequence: CAWTRIGQGNEKLFF.

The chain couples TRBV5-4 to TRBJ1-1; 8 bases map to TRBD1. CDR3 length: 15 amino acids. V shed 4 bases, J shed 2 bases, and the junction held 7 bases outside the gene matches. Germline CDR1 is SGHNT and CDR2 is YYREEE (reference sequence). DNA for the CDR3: TGTGCCAGCAGCCCCCGGGACAGGAGAAACACTGAAGCTTTCTTT. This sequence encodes CASSPRDRRNTEAFF.

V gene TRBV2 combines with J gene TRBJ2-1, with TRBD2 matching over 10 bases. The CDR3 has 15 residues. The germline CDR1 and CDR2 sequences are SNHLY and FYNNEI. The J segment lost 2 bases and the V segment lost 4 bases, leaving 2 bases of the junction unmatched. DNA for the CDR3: TGTGCCAGCAGTGTCGGACTAGCGGCCTACAATGAGCAGTTCTTC. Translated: CASSVGLAAYNEQFF.

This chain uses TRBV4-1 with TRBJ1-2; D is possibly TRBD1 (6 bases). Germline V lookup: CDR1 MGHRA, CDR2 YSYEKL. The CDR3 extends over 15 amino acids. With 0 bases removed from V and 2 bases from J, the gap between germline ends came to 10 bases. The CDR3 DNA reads TGCGCCAGCAGCCAAGAGGTGGGACAAAACTATGGCTACACCTTC. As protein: CASSQEVGQNYGYTF.

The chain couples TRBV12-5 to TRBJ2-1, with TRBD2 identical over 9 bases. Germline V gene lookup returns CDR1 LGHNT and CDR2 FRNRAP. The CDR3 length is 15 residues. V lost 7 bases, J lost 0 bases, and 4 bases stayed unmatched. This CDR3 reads CASALSGSSYNEQFF. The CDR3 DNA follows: TGTGCTAGTGCCCTTAGCGGGAGCTCCTACAATGAGCAGTTCTTC. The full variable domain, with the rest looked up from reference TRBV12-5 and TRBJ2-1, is DARVTQTPRHKVTEMGQEVTMRCQPILGHNTVFWYRQTMMQGLELLAYFRNRAPLDDSGMPKDRFSAEMPDATLATLKIQPSEPRDSAVYFCASALSGSSYNEQFFGPGTRLTVL.

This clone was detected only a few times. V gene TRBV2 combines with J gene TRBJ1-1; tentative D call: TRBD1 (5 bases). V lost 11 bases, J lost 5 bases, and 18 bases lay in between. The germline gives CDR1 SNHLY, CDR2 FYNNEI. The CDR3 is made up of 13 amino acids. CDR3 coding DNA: TGTGCCCTTCGTCAGGGAAGGCGTACTGAAGCTTTCTTT. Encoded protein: CALRQGRRTEAFF. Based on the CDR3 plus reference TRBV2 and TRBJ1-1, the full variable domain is EPEVTQTPSHQVTQMGQEVILRCVPISNHLYFYWYRQILGQKVEFLVSFYNNEISEKSEIFDDQFSVERPDGSNFTLKIRSTKLEDSAMYFCALRQGRRTEAFFGQGTRLTVV.

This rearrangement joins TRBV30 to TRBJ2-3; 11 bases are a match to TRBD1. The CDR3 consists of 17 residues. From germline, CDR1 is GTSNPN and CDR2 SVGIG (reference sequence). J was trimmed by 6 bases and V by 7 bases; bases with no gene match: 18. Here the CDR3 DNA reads TGTGCCTCCACGCCCCCTGGACAGGGGGCCCGGGGGGATACGCAGTATTTT. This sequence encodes CASTPPGQGARGDTQYF.

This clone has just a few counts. CDR3 sequence (DNA): TGTGCCAGCAGTTCTGCCGGGACAGGGGAACGAAACACCATATATTTT. It specifies CASSSAGTGERNTIYF. The chain carries TRBV28 and TRBJ1-3, with 10 positions matching TRBD1. V lost 4 bases to trimming and J lost 5 bases; unmatched junction nucleotides: 8. The CDR3 runs 16 residues. Germline V gene sequence: CDR1 MDHEN, CDR2 SYDVKM.

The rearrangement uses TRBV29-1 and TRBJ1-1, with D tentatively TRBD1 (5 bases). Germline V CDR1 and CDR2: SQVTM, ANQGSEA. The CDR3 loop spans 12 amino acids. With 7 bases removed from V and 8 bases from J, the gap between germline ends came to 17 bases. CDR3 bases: TGCAGCGATACATCAGACAGCGCAGAAGCTTTCTTT. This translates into CSDTSDSAEAFF.

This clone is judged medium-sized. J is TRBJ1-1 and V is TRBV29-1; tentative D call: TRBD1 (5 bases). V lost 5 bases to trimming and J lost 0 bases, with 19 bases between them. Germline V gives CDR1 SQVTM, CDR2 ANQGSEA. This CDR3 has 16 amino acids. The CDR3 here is CSVKPGWGMMNTEAFF. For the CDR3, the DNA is TGCAGCGTTAAACCAGGGTGGGGGATGATGAACACTGAAGCTTTCTTT.

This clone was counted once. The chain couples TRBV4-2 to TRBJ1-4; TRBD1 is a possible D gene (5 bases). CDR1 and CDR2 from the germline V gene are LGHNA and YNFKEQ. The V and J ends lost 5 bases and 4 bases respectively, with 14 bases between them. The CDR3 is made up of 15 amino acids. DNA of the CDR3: TGTGCCAGCAGCACCCGACAGTCCAATAATGAAAAACTGTTTTTT. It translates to CASSTRQSNNEKLFF.

CDR3 nucleotide sequence: TGTGCCAGCAGCTTAGCAGTCGGATGGCAGTACTTC. It codes for CASSLAVGWQYF. The chain uses TRBV7-9 and TRBJ2-7; the D is unclear. Looked up from germline, CDR1 is SEHNR and CDR2 is FQNEAQ (reference sequence). V was cut by 0 bases and J by 9 bases, with 9 bases left in between. The CDR3 runs to 12 residues.